Below are 16 T cell receptor beta chains sequenced from a single sample in a study of T cells in Graves' hyperthyroidism and ophthalmopathy. The source material, RNA transcripts, was used to amplify TCR beta CDR3 regions. HTBI primers were employed in a first-round RT-PCR of the TCR CDR3. TCRdb used MiXCR to reprocess the multiplex PCR reads, holding one entry per CDR3 protein. The repertoire holds 550,000 to 650,000 distinct CDR3 sequences, about 15% seen once, with under 7% in the top ten. The sample was blood. The receptors shown here come from a woman in her twenties or thirties with Graves' hyperthyroidism that later progressed to Graves' ophthalmopathy.

This clonotype occurred many times. CDR3 coding DNA: TGTGCCAGCAGTGTGACCGGGACAGTTTACAATGAGCAGTTCTTC. It encodes CASSVTGTVYNEQFF. The chain uses TRBV12-3 or TRBV12-4 and TRBJ2-1; 7 nucleotides match TRBD1. V shed 5 bases, J shed 4 bases, and the junction held 8 bases outside the gene matches. The CDR3 consists of 15 residues.

This clonotype was seen many times. The genes are TRBV28 and TRBJ2-7; a possible D gene is TRBD2 (5 bases). Deletions cut 6 bases from V and 3 bases from J, with 9 bases between. Germline CDR1 MDHEN, CDR2 SYDVKM. This CDR3 spans 12 amino acids. The CDR3 DNA reads TGTGCCAGCAGAAGTAGCGACTACGAGCAGTACTTC. Amino acids: CASRSSDYEQYF.

There are many counts of this clonotype. V gene TRBV24-1 combines with J gene TRBJ2-7; TRBD1 agrees at 11 bases. Trimming removed 3 bases from V and 1 base from J; junction bases left unmatched: 4. Germline V gene data show CDR1 as KGHDR and CDR2 as SFDVKD. This CDR3 spans 16 amino acids. The CDR3 reads CATSDPGTGGSYEQYF. DNA of the CDR3: TGTGCCACCAGTGATCCGGGGACAGGGGGATCCTACGAGCAGTACTTC.

There are many counts of this clonotype. V and J are TRBV28 and TRBJ2-1; no clear D gene. The germline CDR1 and CDR2 sequences are MDHEN and SYDVKM. Trimming stripped 7 bases from V and 0 bases from J, with 13 bases between. The CDR3 totals 15 residues. The CDR3 here is CASKQDASSYNEQFF. The DNA for the CDR3 is TGTGCCAGCAAGCAGGACGCGAGCTCCTACAATGAGCAGTTCTTC.

This chain links TRBV20-1 with TRBJ1-4, with D uncertain. The ends were cut back, 2 bases at V and 3 bases at J, with 13 bases in the middle. The CDR3 consists of 15 residues. CDR1 is DFQATT and CDR2 is SNEGSKA in the germline V gene (reference sequence). The CDR3 sequence: CSARFPLEANEKLFF. The CDR3 DNA follows: TGCAGTGCTAGATTTCCCTTAGAAGCTAATGAAAAACTGTTTTTT.

This clonotype was recorded at least ten times. This chain joins TRBV6-2 or TRBV6-3 and TRBJ2-3; TRBD2 is a possible D gene (5 bases). Germline loops: CDR1 MNHEY, CDR2 SVGEGT. The length of the CDR3 is 14 residues. V lost 2 bases and J 11 bases, leaving 17 bases between the germline ends. The CDR3 spells CASSYLEPGREQYF. The CDR3 coding sequence is TGTGCCAGCAGTTACCTCGAACCGGGTCGGGAGCAGTATTTT.

This clonotype has ten or more counts. V usage is TRBV12-5 and J usage is TRBJ2-7; weak D call: TRBD2 (5 bases). Germline V gene sequence: CDR1 LGHNT, CDR2 FRNRAP. Trimming removed 1 base at V and 2 bases at J, with 15 bases between. This CDR3 contains 16 residues. CDR3 DNA: TGTGCTAGTGGTTTGGCCTCGGACTTTTTTGCCTACGAGCAGTACTTC. Translating it yields CASGLASDFFAYEQYF.

There are a few counts of this clonotype. The chain links TRBV10-1 to TRBJ2-3; tentative D call: TRBD2 (5 bases). Trimming stripped 2 bases from V and 8 bases from J, with 14 bases between. Per the germline V gene, CDR1 is WNHNN and CDR2 is SYGVQD (reference sequence). This CDR3 is 14 amino acids long. The CDR3 DNA reads as TGCGCCAGCAGTGAGACACATGGGAGCGGTACGCAGTATTTT. Its translation: CASSETHGSGTQYF.

The chain uses TRBV19 and TRBJ1-5; D is ambiguous. Trimming cost V 9 bases and J 0 bases, with 12 bases left between them. Germline CDR1 reads LNHDA; CDR2 reads SQIVND (reference sequence). The CDR3 is made up of 14 amino acids. Here the CDR3 reads CASRTEVSNQPQHF. The DNA for the CDR3 is TGTGCCAGCCGGACTGAAGTTAGCAATCAGCCCCAGCATTTT.

The table lists this clonotype with many counts. The chain links TRBV7-3 to TRBJ2-1, with a tentative D call TRBD2 (5 bases). This CDR3 has 15 amino acids. Trimming shortened V by 5 bases and J by 10 bases, and 21 bases separated the two germline ends. CDR1 and CDR2 from the germline V gene are SGHTA and FQGTGA. The CDR3 here is CASSPMGSPGVEQFF. The DNA for the CDR3 is TGTGCCAGCAGCCCCATGGGATCGCCCGGGGTAGAGCAGTTCTTC.

This clonotype has a count of ten or more. The J gene is TRBJ2-7, the V gene TRBV28; weak D call: TRBD1 (5 bases). In germline, CDR1 is MDHEN, CDR2 SYDVKM. The germline V and J ends were trimmed by 5 bases and 0 bases, with 14 bases remaining between them. The CDR3 contains 15 residues. CDR3 region: CASSPAWGGSYEQYF. Written as DNA, the CDR3 is TGTGCCAGCAGTCCCGCCTGGGGCGGCTCCTACGAGCAGTACTTC.

V and J are TRBV11-2 and TRBJ1-1; no definite D call. This CDR3 region has 16 residues. Per the germline V gene, CDR1 is SGHAT and CDR2 is FQNNGV. Trimming pared 5 bases from V and 9 bases from J, leaving 25 bases between. As DNA, the CDR3 is TGTGCCAGCAGCCAGTACGAACTATCAGGTCTTCCAAAAGCTTTCTTT. Translation: CASSQYELSGLPKAFF.

This chain connects TRBV20-1 to TRBJ2-3; possible D gene TRBD1, 5 bases. This CDR3 comprises 14 residues. Germline V CDR1 and CDR2: DFQATT, SNEGSKA (reference sequence). The V end lost 8 bases, the J end lost 0 bases, and 15 bases lay between the germline ends. Here the CDR3 DNA reads TGCAGTTTCAGGACACCCGATAGCACAGATACGCAGTATTTT. Translated, it gives CSFRTPDSTDTQYF.

This clonotype was observed at least ten times. V and J are TRBV9 and TRBJ2-2; 9 bases fit TRBD2. The CDR3 loop spans 15 amino acids. Trimming removed 5 bases from V and 1 base from J; junction bases left unmatched: 3. Looked up from germline, CDR1 is SGDLS and CDR2 is YYNGEE. Here the CDR3 DNA reads TGTGCCAGCAGGAAGACTAGCGGGAACACCGGGGAGCTGTTTTTT. Residues: CASRKTSGNTGELFF. The whole variable domain, remainder taken from reference TRBV9 and TRBJ2-2, is DSGVTQTPKHLITATGQRVTLRCSPRSGDLSVYWYQQSLDQGLQFLIQYYNGEERAKGNILERFSAQQFPDLHSELNLSSLELGDSALYFCASRKTSGNTGELFFGEGSRLTVL.

The chain joins TRBV28 to TRBJ1-4; 7 bases match TRBD1. The CDR3 covers 15 residues. CDR1 is MDHEN and CDR2 is SYDVKM in the germline V gene. The V segment lost 6 bases and the J segment 5 bases; nucleotides outside the gene matches: 9. CDR3 nucleotides: TGTGCCAGCAGGGCCCCGGGACAGCTAAATGAAAAACTGTTTTTT. This gives the protein CASRAPGQLNEKLFF.

At least ten counts were recorded for this clonotype. This sequence joins TRBV12-3 or TRBV12-4 and TRBJ2-3; 10 positions match TRBD1. After removal of 6 bases from V and 4 bases from J, the junction contained 13 bases not matched to a gene. CDR3 size: 17 residues. CDR3 coding DNA: TGTGCCAGCAGGGACTCTTCGGGACAGGGGCTTTCAGATACGCAGTATTTT. Protein sequence: CASRDSSGQGLSDTQYF.